Following are 29 T cell receptor beta chains from one sample sequenced in a study of blood T cell repertoires in COVID-19 (TCRdb year 2020). The library was obtained by the immunoSEQ multiplex PCR assay. TCRdb stores this immuneACCESS table with in-frame sequences only. Part of the clones is absent; in the studies checked, under half of the shortfall reflects unresolved V genes, and no reason is known for the rest. The sample yields under 250,000 clones; 86% were counted once. The ten largest clones take up roughly 12% of the sample. The sample was peripheral blood. The origin of the receptors is a man aged 45-60 years with COVID-19, enrolled during active disease.

CDR3 sequence (DNA): TGTGCCACCCGCGCAGGGGGCATAGATGAGCAGTTCTTC. This codes for CATRAGGIDEQFF. The V gene is TRBV10-3, the J gene TRBJ2-1; the match to TRBD1 covers 8 bases. The germline gives CDR1 ENHRY, CDR2 SYGVKD. V lost 10 bases to trimming and J lost 8 bases; unmatched junction nucleotides: 10. The CDR3 has 13 amino acids.

The chain links TRBV11-1 to TRBJ2-2; weak D call: TRBD1 (6 bases). Germline V lookup: CDR1 SGHAT, CDR2 FQDESV (reference sequence). V was shortened by 5 bases and J by 4 bases, with 11 bases between the two germline ends. There are 14 residues in the CDR3. Written as DNA, the CDR3 is TGTGCCAGCAGCCCTCACAGGGCCACCGGGGAGCTGTTTTTT. It is translated as CASSPHRATGELFF.

This chain connects TRBV5-6 to TRBJ2-1; 11 bases map to TRBD2. Germline V gene sequence: CDR1 SGHDT, CDR2 YYEEEE. The CDR3 extends over 16 amino acids. V was clipped by 4 bases and J by 3 bases; unmatched bases: 6. CDR3 amino acids: CASSLGLAEVYNEQFF. CDR3 bases: TGTGCCAGCAGCCTGGGACTAGCGGAAGTCTACAATGAGCAGTTCTTC.

This CDR3 is CAISEAGYGGTEAFF. CDR3 DNA sequence: TGTGCCATCAGTGAAGCAGGGTACGGTGGCACTGAAGCTTTCTTT. The J gene is TRBJ1-1, the V gene TRBV10-3; tentatively, D is TRBD1 (5 bases). Trimming took 3 bases from V and 4 from J, leaving 15 bases between them. CDR1 is ENHRY, CDR2 SYGVKD, per germline. CDR3 size: 15 residues.

The DNA of the CDR3 is TGTGCCAGCAGCCAAGAAGGAGGGCAGTATTTT. Translating gives CASSQEGGQYF. This chain links TRBV3-1 (or the pseudogene TRBV3-2) with TRBJ2-3, with D possibly being TRBD2 (5 bases). Germline lookup yields CDR1 LGHDT and CDR2 YNNKEL (reference sequence). Between the trimmed V and J ends, which lost 0 bases and 11 bases, there was a span of 6 bases. This CDR3 contains 11 residues.

This chain uses TRBV5-8 with TRBJ1-6, with 10 bases fitting TRBD1. Trimming took 5 bases from V and 7 from J; bases not matched to a gene: 6. The length of the CDR3 is 15 residues. CDR1 SGHTS and CDR2 YDEGEE come from the germline V gene. This chain's CDR3 is CASSLGTGDNSPLHF. CDR3 nucleotides: TGTGCCAGCAGTCTAGGGACAGGGGACAATTCACCCCTCCACTTT. Filled out from reference TRBV5-8 and TRBJ1-6, the complete variable domain reads EAGVTQSPTHLIKTRGQQATLRCSPISGHTSVYWYQQALGLGLQFLLWYDEGEERNRGNFPPRFSGRQFPNYSSELNVNALELEDSALYLCASSLGTGDNSPLHFGNGTRLTVT.

This clone was observed once. The chain couples TRBV29-1 to TRBJ2-7; 8 nucleotides agree with TRBD2. This CDR3 is 13 amino acids long. After removal of 5 bases from V and 2 bases from J, the junction contained 5 bases not matched to a gene. Looked up from germline, CDR1 is SQVTM and CDR2 is ANQGSEA. The CDR3 nucleotides read TGCAGCGTTTCTGGCGGGGGGCCCTACGAGCAGTACTTC. This translates into CSVSGGGPYEQYF.

The chain employs TRBV2 and TRBJ2-7, with 7 bases fitting TRBD1. Germline trimming cut 4 bases from V and 6 bases from J; bases unmatched to any gene: 6. The CDR3 consists of 13 residues. The germline V gene encodes CDR1 SNHLY and CDR2 FYNNEI. CDR3 coding DNA: TGTGCCAGCAGTGGGGACAGTCTTGGCGAGCAGTACTTC. Translation: CASSGDSLGEQYF.

This chain links TRBV15 with TRBJ2-6; TRBD1 matches 7 bases. Germline V gives CDR1 LNHNV, CDR2 YYDKDF (reference sequence). The CDR3 runs 19 residues. V lost 0 bases, J lost 2 bases, and 10 bases stayed unmatched. Written as DNA, the CDR3 is TGTGCCACCAGCAGAGAGGGCGCGGGCCAGGGGGCTGGGGCCAACGTCCTGACTTTC. It encodes CATSREGAGQGAGANVLTF.

This rearrangement joins TRBV15 to TRBJ2-7, with TRBD1 matching over 9 bases. V lost 1 base, J lost 4 bases, and 2 bases stayed unmatched. This CDR3 is built from 14 residues. CDR1 LNHNV and CDR2 YYDKDF come from the germline V gene (reference sequence). DNA for the CDR3: TGTGCCACCAGCAGAGGGACAGGGGTGTACGAGCAGTACTTC. It specifies CATSRGTGVYEQYF. The full variable domain, rest sourced from reference TRBV15 and TRBJ2-7, is DAMVIQNPRYQVTQFGKPVTLSCSQTLNHNVMYWYQQKSSQAPKLLFHYYDKDFNNEADTPDNFQSRRPNTSFCFLDIRSPGLGDTAMYLCATSRGTGVYEQYFGPGTRLTVT.

The chain has TRBV29-1 and TRBJ1-2; D is unclear. Germline CDR1 reads SQVTM; CDR2 reads ANQGSEA. V was cut by 5 bases and J by 0 bases, with 7 bases left in between. The CDR3 length is 12 residues. The CDR3 region has the DNA TGCAGCGTTTACGGTCCTAACTATGGCTACACCTTC. Amino acids: CSVYGPNYGYTF.

The V and J genes are TRBV9 and TRBJ2-1; 7 nucleotides align to TRBD2. The CDR3 runs to 21 residues. Germline assignment: CDR1 SGDLS and CDR2 YYNGEE. Germline trimming cut 2 bases from V and 0 bases from J; bases unmatched to any gene: 20. Here the CDR3 reads CASSVKDGGEGRAISYNEQFF. The CDR3 DNA follows: TGTGCCAGCAGCGTTAAGGACGGAGGAGAGGGGAGGGCCATCTCCTACAATGAGCAGTTCTTC.

The chain links TRBV4-1 to TRBJ2-1, with 9 bases matching TRBD2. With 1 base clipped from V and 1 base from J, the junction kept 2 bases outside the gene matches. Looked up from germline, CDR1 is MGHRA and CDR2 is YSYEKL. CDR3 length: 16 residues. The CDR3 is CASSQGLAGSYNEQFF. CDR3 in DNA: TGCGCCAGCAGCCAAGGTCTAGCGGGGTCCTACAATGAGCAGTTCTTC.

This chain uses TRBV10-3 with TRBJ1-5, with D unresolved. Per the germline V gene, CDR1 is ENHRY and CDR2 is SYGVKD. This CDR3 contains 14 residues. Trimming removed 0 bases at V and 5 bases at J, with 8 bases between. CDR3 DNA sequence: TGTGCCATCAGTGAGTCTTTAGGAGATCAGCCCCAGCATTTT. Amino acid sequence: CAISESLGDQPQHF.

The rearrangement links TRBV7-9 to TRBJ1-1; 8 positions match TRBD1. J gave up 3 bases and V 5 bases, and 11 bases lay outside the gene matches. The CDR3 loop spans 16 amino acids. The germline CDR1 and CDR2 sequences are SEHNR and FQNEAQ (reference sequence). CDR3 DNA: TGTGCCAGCAGCCCGGTCAGGGGGCTATTGGACACTGAAGCTTTCTTT. Encoded protein: CASSPVRGLLDTEAFF.

This clone has just one count. The J gene is TRBJ1-2, the V gene TRBV5-6, with D perhaps matching TRBD1 (5 bases). Germline V gives CDR1 SGHDT, CDR2 YYEEEE. Between the trimmed V and J ends, which lost 3 bases and 8 bases, there was a span of 11 bases. The length of the CDR3 is 12 residues. The CDR3: CASSSGTTGYTF. CDR3 nucleotide sequence: TGTGCCAGCAGCTCCGGGACTACGGGCTACACCTTC.

A word on this clone: The sample contains more than one DNA sequence encoding this CDR3. The chain uses TRBV10-3 and TRBJ1-5; D is possibly TRBD1 (5 bases). With 0 bases removed from V and 5 bases from J, the gap between germline ends came to 5 bases. From germline, CDR1 is ENHRY and CDR2 SYGVKD. This CDR3 region has 13 residues. CDR3 region: CAISESGDQPQHF. CDR3 nucleotides: TGTGCCATCAGTGAGTCAGGGGATCAGCCCCAGCATTTT.

This chain connects TRBV6-5 to TRBJ2-1; a weak D match, TRBD1 (5 bases). The V gene lost 6 bases and the J gene lost 9 bases, with 9 bases spanning the gap. The germline V gene encodes CDR1 MNHEY and CDR2 SVGAGI. There are 11 residues in the CDR3. This CDR3 reads CASRGLPEQFF. The DNA of the CDR3 is TGTGCCAGCAGGGGGCTTCCTGAGCAGTTCTTC.

The chain uses TRBV29-1 and TRBJ1-1; 9 nucleotides match TRBD1. Germline trimming cut 8 bases from V and 4 bases from J; bases unmatched to any gene: 2. CDR3 size: 11 residues. The germline CDR1 and CDR2 sequences are SQVTM and ANQGSEA. The DNA of the CDR3 is TGCAGCAACAGGGGGCCCACTGAAGCTTTCTTT. It yields the protein CSNRGPTEAFF.

The gene calls are TRBV29-1 and TRBJ2-2; TRBD1 is a possible D gene (5 bases). The V gene's germline CDR1 is SQVTM and CDR2 ANQGSEA. Trimming pared 4 bases from V and 1 base from J, leaving 7 bases between. The CDR3 totals 13 residues. CDR3 coding DNA: TGCAGCGTTGTAACAGGGAACACCGGGGAGCTGTTTTTT. Translated, it gives CSVVTGNTGELFF.

V gene TRBV2 combines with J gene TRBJ1-1; the D is unclear. Trimming took 6 bases from V and 0 from J, leaving 8 bases between them. This CDR3 has 13 residues. Germline V gene sequence: CDR1 SNHLY, CDR2 FYNNEI. The CDR3 protein is CASRYSLNTEAFF. CDR3 nucleotide sequence: TGTGCCAGCAGATACTCTCTGAACACTGAAGCTTTCTTT.

This chain joins TRBV6-2 or TRBV6-3 and TRBJ1-6; a weak D match, TRBD1 (6 bases). Trimming took off 4 bases at V and 9 bases at J, with 16 bases between the two ends. Germline V gene data show CDR1 as MNHEY and CDR2 as SVGEGT. The length of the CDR3 is 15 residues. CDR3 loop: CASSFGTGRLSPLHF. CDR3 DNA sequence: TGTGCCAGCAGTTTCGGTACAGGGCGTCTTTCACCCCTCCACTTT.

J is TRBJ2-7 and V is TRBV27; D is possibly TRBD2 (6 bases). Trimming removed 4 bases at V and 4 bases at J, with 14 bases between. CDR3 length: 14 residues. Per the germline V gene, CDR1 is MNHEY and CDR2 is SMNVEV (reference sequence). The CDR3: CASSSPELAYEQYF. CDR3 bases: TGTGCCAGCAGTTCCCCGGAACTAGCTTACGAGCAGTACTTC.

The chain recombines TRBV4-3 with TRBJ2-3, with 7 positions matching TRBD2. This CDR3 contains 17 residues. V lost 0 bases, J lost 2 bases, and 8 bases stayed unmatched. Germline V gene lookup returns CDR1 LGHNA and CDR2 YSLEER. The chain's CDR3 is CASSQDFAGVPTDTQYF. The CDR3 bases are TGCGCCAGCAGCCAAGATTTTGCGGGGGTGCCCACAGATACGCAGTATTTT.

The chain couples TRBV3-1 (or the pseudogene TRBV3-2) to TRBJ2-1, with 9 bases fitting TRBD2. The CDR3 consists of 15 residues. Germline CDR1 reads LGHDT; CDR2 reads YNNKEL (reference sequence). V was clipped by 0 bases and J by 12 bases; unmatched bases: 9. The CDR3 spells CASSQDQAGGRGQFF. As DNA, the CDR3 is TGTGCCAGCAGCCAAGATCAAGCGGGAGGCCGTGGGCAGTTCTTC.

The CDR3 DNA reads as TGTGCCAGCAGCCCCTCCCCTTCGACCGACAGCTCCTACGAGCAGTACTTC. Its protein product is CASSPSPSTDSSYEQYF. The J gene is TRBJ2-7, the V gene TRBV4-2; weak D call: TRBD1 (5 bases). The V gene lost 4 bases and the J gene lost 0 bases, with 19 bases spanning the gap. The germline CDR1 and CDR2 sequences are LGHNA and YNFKEQ. The CDR3 consists of 17 residues.

As DNA, the CDR3 is TGTGCCAGCAGCTTGGATATTTTGGGGGCGACTAGCGGCAATGAGCAGTTCTTC. It is translated as CASSLDILGATSGNEQFF. The V call is TRBV5-4, the J call TRBJ2-1, with 9 bases lining up with TRBD2. The CDR3 totals 18 residues. CDR1 SGHNT and CDR2 YYREEE come from the germline V gene (reference sequence). Germline trimming cut 0 bases from V and 6 bases from J; bases unmatched to any gene: 13.

The V call is TRBV5-1, the J call TRBJ1-5; TRBD1 matches 7 bases. The length of the CDR3 is 14 residues. After removal of 0 bases from V and 4 bases from J, the junction contained 1 base not matched to a gene. Germline V CDR1 and CDR2: SGHRS, YFSETQ. The CDR3 DNA follows: TGCGCCAGCAGCTTGGAACAGGGGAATCAGCCCCAGCATTTT. This translates into CASSLEQGNQPQHF.

The chain combines TRBV10-3 with TRBJ1-2; 10 bases are shared with TRBD1. The V gene end was trimmed by 7 bases and the J gene end by 2 bases; junction bases not matched to a gene: 13. The length of the CDR3 is 17 residues. The germline V gene encodes CDR1 ENHRY and CDR2 SYGVKD. CDR3 region: CAITPRGGQGGNYGYTF. CDR3 in DNA: TGTGCCATCACCCCACGGGGAGGACAGGGGGGAAACTATGGCTACACCTTC.